The entry that follows covers one T cell receptor (beta chain) sequence. The data derive from a study of blood T cell repertoires in COVID-19. Study details: The United States, Italy and Spain were the sources of the acute and convalescent COVID-19 samples. In each case, the material was cDNA or gDNA derived from T cells, B-cell-depleted T cells, or PBMCs.

Trimming pared 6 bases from V and 1 base from J, leaving 7 bases between. This CDR3 comprises 13 residues. The germline V gene encodes CDR1 LNHDA and CDR2 SQIVND (reference sequence). Methods used by the authors: Estimated nucleated cell counts came from reference gene primer amplification. Profiling relied on immunoSEQ multiplex PCR, and the TCRdb table lists in-frame clones only, not all of them. Clonal size and the V and J genes are those of that table, whereas D and trimming came from the DNA. Here the sample spans around 81,000 clones, nearly 90% being singletons. This clonotype originated in a man between 65 and 85 years old with acute or convalescent COVID-19. The source material was peripheral blood. This chain joins TRBV19 and TRBJ2-1; tentative D call: TRBD2 (5 bases). CDR3 sequence reads: CASRSGSYNEQFF. The DNA of the CDR3 is TGTGCCAGTAGGTCGGGGTCCTACAATGAGCAGTTCTTC. The variable domain in full, completed from reference TRBV19 and TRBJ2-1, reads DGGITQSPKYLFRKEGQNVTLSCEQNLNHDAMYWYRQDPGQGLRLIYYSQIVNDFQKGDIAEGYSVSREKKESFPLTVTSAQKNPTAFYLCASRSGSYNEQFFGPGTRLTVL.